The 30 T cell receptor beta chains listed next were all sequenced from one sample in a study of cytomegalovirus exposure and HLA in healthy donors. The repertoire was sequenced with immunoSEQ multiplex PCR; TCRdb's copy has only in-frame clones and lacks some. The repertoire consists of roughly 120,000 clones, with about nine tenths occurring once and the leading ten covering approximately 2.3%. Material: PBMCs. The receptor source for this set is a woman in her late teens or twenties in good health and CMV-seronegative.

This chain joins TRBV30 and TRBJ2-7; a weak D match, TRBD1 (5 bases). V dropped 5 bases and J dropped 3 bases, with 8 bases sitting between them. The V gene's germline CDR1 is GTSNPN and CDR2 SVGIG (reference sequence). The CDR3 contains 11 residues. The CDR3 protein is CAWCQGYEQYF. Written as DNA, the CDR3 is TGTGCCTGGTGTCAGGGCTACGAGCAGTACTTC.

The V call is TRBV28, the J call TRBJ2-3; 7 nucleotides line up with TRBD1. This CDR3 has 14 amino acids. With V trimmed by 3 bases and J by 4 bases, 4 bases remained unmatched. The germline gives CDR1 MDHEN, CDR2 SYDVKM. CDR3 bases: TGTGCCAGCAGTTTGTTCACAGGGGCAGATACGCAGTATTTT. Its protein is CASSLFTGADTQYF.

The chain employs TRBV6-6 and TRBJ1-5; 8 bases line up with TRBD1. V was pared by 2 bases and J by 6 bases, with 6 bases of the junction left unmatched. CDR1 and CDR2 from the germline V gene are MNHNY and SVGAGI (reference sequence). This CDR3 is built from 15 residues. CDR3 amino acids: CASSYGQGASQPQHF. The DNA of the CDR3 is TGTGCCAGCAGTTACGGCCAGGGGGCTTCTCAGCCCCAGCATTTT.

V is TRBV7-9 and J is TRBJ2-1; weak D call: TRBD1 (6 bases). Trimming took 5 bases from V and 5 from J, leaving 10 bases between them. This CDR3 comprises 13 residues. The V gene's germline CDR1 is SEHNR and CDR2 FQNEAQ (reference sequence). This chain's CDR3 is CASSLGQNNEQFF. The CDR3 DNA follows: TGTGCCAGCAGCCTGGGACAAAACAATGAGCAGTTCTTC.

The chain has TRBV9 and TRBJ2-1, with 9 bases fitting TRBD2. The CDR3 is 17 amino acids. J lost 6 bases, V lost 3 bases, and 13 bases had no gene match. Germline V lookup: CDR1 SGDLS, CDR2 YYNGEE. The CDR3 protein is CASSETGGPSGINEQFF. The CDR3 bases are TGTGCCAGCAGCGAAACGGGTGGTCCTAGCGGGATCAATGAGCAGTTCTTC.

This clone was detected only once. The gene calls are TRBV19 and TRBJ1-6; TRBD1 aligns across 8 bases. Germline V gene lookup returns CDR1 LNHDA and CDR2 SQIVND (reference sequence). There are 15 residues in the CDR3. The J segment lost 6 bases and the V segment lost 6 bases, leaving 7 bases of the junction unmatched. The CDR3 is CASRPETGVNSPLHF. CDR3 nucleotides: TGTGCCAGTAGACCCGAGACAGGGGTTAATTCACCCCTCCACTTT.

V is TRBV5-5 and J is TRBJ1-5; D perhaps matches TRBD1 (6 bases). With 0 bases removed from V and 7 bases from J, the gap between germline ends came to 20 bases. The CDR3 contains 17 residues. CDR1 is SGHKS and CDR2 is YYEKEE in the germline V gene (reference sequence). CDR3: CASSLEGVLGGRQPQHF. The CDR3, as DNA: TGTGCCAGCAGCTTGGAGGGCGTATTGGGGGGGCGGCAGCCCCAGCATTTT. The variable domain in full, completed from reference TRBV5-5 and TRBJ1-5, reads DAGVTQSPTHLIKTRGQQVTLRCSPISGHKSVSWYQQVLGQGPQFIFQYYEKEERGRGNFPDRFSARQFPNYSSELNVNALLLGDSALYLCASSLEGVLGGRQPQHFGDGTRLSIL.

The V gene is TRBV25-1, the J gene TRBJ2-7, with a weak D call TRBD2 (6 bases). This CDR3 is built from 16 residues. Germline-derived CDR1 and CDR2 are MGHDK and SYGVNS. The V gene lost 4 bases and the J gene lost 3 bases, with 19 bases spanning the gap. The CDR3 bases are TGTGCCAGCAGTGGCAAGGTTCTTGGGGACTTCTACGAGCAGTACTTC. Amino acid sequence: CASSGKVLGDFYEQYF.

CDR3 in DNA: TGTGCCAGCAGCTTAATCGCTTCAGCGGGTTCCTACGAGCAGTACTTC. It yields the protein CASSLIASAGSYEQYF. The chain couples TRBV7-2 to TRBJ2-7; perhaps TRBD2 as D (6 bases). V was clipped by 2 bases and J by 1 base, with 15 bases between them. This CDR3 has 16 amino acids. The germline V gene has CDR1 SGHTA and CDR2 FQGNSA.

V and J are TRBV28 and TRBJ2-7; 10 bases line up with TRBD1. Unmatched junction bases numbered 4, after V lost 4 bases and J lost 4 bases. The CDR3 runs 14 residues. Germline loops: CDR1 MDHEN, CDR2 SYDVKM. CDR3 in DNA: TGTGCCAGCAGTTCCGGGACAGGGGATTACGAGCAGTACTTC. Translated, it gives CASSSGTGDYEQYF.

J is TRBJ2-1 and V is TRBV18; 8 bases match TRBD2. From germline, CDR1 is KGHSH and CDR2 LQKENI. With V trimmed by 2 bases and J by 0 bases, 12 bases remained unmatched. This CDR3 contains 19 residues. Here the CDR3 DNA reads TGTGCCAGCTCACCAACTAGCGGAAATCCGGGAAGCTCCTACAATGAGCAGTTCTTC. Its translation is CASSPTSGNPGSSYNEQFF.

The chain carries TRBV27 and TRBJ1-6; D perhaps matches TRBD1 (6 bases). V shed 2 bases and J shed 2 bases, with 13 bases lying between them. CDR3 length: 17 amino acids. Germline lookup yields CDR1 MNHEY and CDR2 SMNVEV (reference sequence). In DNA form, the CDR3 reads TGTGCCAGCAGTTTAAAGGGGGATGGCGCCTATAATTCACCCCTCCACTTT. It is translated as CASSLKGDGAYNSPLHF.

This chain connects TRBV6-5 to TRBJ1-6; D uncertain. Germline values: CDR1 MNHEY, CDR2 SVGAGI. The CDR3 sequence is 14 residues long. Trimming removed 5 bases from V and 7 bases from J, with 12 bases in between. The CDR3 DNA sequence: TGTGCCAGCAGTAAGGACTCGGTAAATTCACCCCTCCACTTT. Its protein product is CASSKDSVNSPLHF.

The gene calls are TRBV6-1 and TRBJ1-3; D ambiguous. With 1 base removed from V and 0 bases from J, the gap between germline ends came to 7 bases. The CDR3 length is 15 residues. Germline values: CDR1 MNHNS, CDR2 SASEGT. The CDR3 nucleotides are TGTGCCAGCAGTGAAGGTAGGAGCTCTGGAAACACCATATATTTT. Residues: CASSEGRSSGNTIYF.

This clone came up a few times. Other DNA sequences in this sample translate to the same CDR3. CDR3 amino acids: CASSSSYEQYF. The DNA for the CDR3 is TGTGCCAGCAGCTCCTCTTACGAGCAGTACTTC. The chain is built from TRBV5-4 and TRBJ2-7; D call uncertain. In germline, CDR1 is SGHNT, CDR2 YYREEE (reference sequence). The ends were cut back, 3 bases at V and 4 bases at J, with 5 bases in the middle. The CDR3 length is 11 residues. Drawing the rest from reference TRBV5-4 and TRBJ2-7, the complete variable domain is ETGVTQSPTHLIKTRGQQVTLRCSSQSGHNTVSWYQQALGQGPQFIFQYYREEENGRGNFPPRFSGLQFPNYSSELNVNALELDDSALYLCASSSSYEQYFGPGTRLTVT.

This chain links TRBV19 with TRBJ2-2; weak D call: TRBD2 (5 bases). The CDR3 sequence is 15 residues long. Germline CDR1 LNHDA, CDR2 SQIVND (reference sequence). V lost 6 bases, J lost 5 bases, and 16 bases lay in between. This CDR3 reads CASRGQRLATGELFF. CDR3 DNA: TGTGCCAGTAGAGGTCAGCGGTTGGCAACCGGGGAGCTGTTTTTT.

V and J are TRBV7-2 and TRBJ2-7; 8 bases fit TRBD2. Germline V gives CDR1 SGHTA, CDR2 FQGNSA. The V gene end was trimmed by 1 base and the J gene end by 3 bases; junction bases not matched to a gene: 5. The CDR3 contains 15 residues. The CDR3 here is CASSLGFSGNYEQYF. CDR3 in DNA: TGTGCCAGCAGCTTAGGTTTTAGCGGGAACTACGAGCAGTACTTC.

V gene TRBV6-4 combines with J gene TRBJ2-6; 7 bases are shared with TRBD2. Germline CDR1 reads MRHNA; CDR2 reads SNTAGT. The J segment lost 1 base and the V segment lost 6 bases, leaving 3 bases of the junction unmatched. The CDR3 length is 15 residues. This CDR3 reads CASSPGGSGANVLTF. The CDR3 nucleotides read TGTGCCAGCAGCCCGGGGGGTTCTGGGGCCAACGTCCTGACTTTC.

This chain joins TRBV4-1 and TRBJ1-2, with 8 bases matching TRBD1. Trimming took 4 bases from V and 4 from J; bases not matched to a gene: 5. Germline-derived CDR1 and CDR2 are MGHRA and YSYEKL. This CDR3 is 14 amino acids long. The CDR3 here is CASSRQGIGYGYTF. For the CDR3, the DNA is TGCGCCAGCAGCCGACAGGGGATTGGCTATGGCTACACCTTC.

The chain joins TRBV10-3 to TRBJ1-1, with D hard to call. CDR3 length equals 11 residues. With 0 bases removed from V and 10 bases from J, the gap between germline ends came to 6 bases. Germline lookup yields CDR1 ENHRY and CDR2 SYGVKD. CDR3 in amino acids: CAISESRGAFF. The CDR3 region has the DNA TGTGCCATCAGTGAGTCGAGAGGAGCTTTCTTT.

The J gene is TRBJ2-7, the V gene TRBV19; the match to TRBD2 covers 9 bases. The CDR3 length is 16 residues. Unmatched junction bases numbered 9, after V lost 3 bases and J lost 3 bases. Germline CDR1 is LNHDA and CDR2 is SQIVND (reference sequence). The CDR3 DNA sequence: TGTGCCAGTAGTATCAATTCGGCTAGCGGGAACTACGAGCAGTACTTC. This gives the protein CASSINSASGNYEQYF.

The rearrangement joins TRBV30 to TRBJ1-1; no clear D. The CDR3 covers 13 residues. Trimming cost V 4 bases and J 0 bases, with 9 bases left between them. In germline, CDR1 is GTSNPN, CDR2 SVGIG (reference sequence). CDR3 residues: CAWTPIMNTEAFF. DNA for the CDR3: TGTGCCTGGACCCCCATCATGAACACTGAAGCTTTCTTT. The full variable domain, with the rest looked up from reference TRBV30 and TRBJ1-1, is SQTIHQWPATLVQPVGSPLSLECTVEGTSNPNLYWYRQAAGRGLQLLFYSVGIGQISSEVPQNLSASRPQDRQFILSSKKLLLSDSGFYLCAWTPIMNTEAFFGQGTRLTVV.

The chain has TRBV7-9 and TRBJ1-4; the D gene is possibly TRBD1 (6 bases). Deletions cut 1 base from V and 8 bases from J, with 20 bases between. CDR3 length: 17 amino acids. CDR1 is SEHNR and CDR2 is FQNEAQ in the germline V gene (reference sequence). CDR3 sequence (DNA): TGTGCCAGCAGCTTAGGGGGCCTCAGGGGAGATTTGGAAAAACTGTTTTTT. This sequence encodes CASSLGGLRGDLEKLFF.

The chain couples TRBV28 to TRBJ2-5, with 8 bases identical to TRBD1. V gave up 2 bases and J gave up 5 bases; unmatched junction bases: 16. CDR3 length equals 18 residues. In germline, CDR1 is MDHEN, CDR2 SYDVKM. In DNA form, the CDR3 reads TGTGCCAGCAGTTTAATGGGGAACAGGGGGAGTTATCGGGAGACCCAGTACTTC. This codes for CASSLMGNRGSYRETQYF.

The table lists this clone with a few counts. This rearrangement joins TRBV7-3 to TRBJ2-3; 13 nucleotides agree with TRBD2. Germline CDR1 is SGHTA and CDR2 is FQGTGA. The CDR3 has 17 residues. The trim removed 5 bases at V and 7 bases at J, leaving 12 bases unmatched. Written as DNA, the CDR3 is TGTGCCAGCAGCCCCCGGACTAGCGGGAGATTCGGGAATACGCAGTATTTT. It encodes CASSPRTSGRFGNTQYF. The full variable domain, with the rest looked up from reference TRBV7-3 and TRBJ2-3, is GAGVSQTPSNKVTEKGKYVELRCDPISGHTALYWYRQSLGQGPEFLIYFQGTGAADDSGLPNDRFFAVRPEGSVSTLKIQRTERGDSAVYLCASSPRTSGRFGNTQYFGPGTRLTVL.

This clone was observed once. The chain carries TRBV14 and TRBJ2-2; unclear D gene. V was clipped by 1 base and J by 1 base, with 4 bases between them. CDR1 is SGHDN, CDR2 FVKESK, per germline. The CDR3 sequence is 14 residues long. In DNA, the CDR3 is TGTGCCAGCAGCCAAGCTTTGAACACCGGGGAGCTGTTTTTT. Translating gives CASSQALNTGELFF. Drawing the rest from reference TRBV14 and TRBJ2-2, the complete variable domain is EAGVTQFPSHSVIEKGQTVTLRCDPISGHDNLYWYRRVMGKEIKFLLHFVKESKQDESGMPNNRFLAERTGGTYSTLKVQPAELEDSGVYFCASSQALNTGELFFGEGSRLTVL.

V and J are TRBV9 and TRBJ2-1, with 8 bases aligning to TRBD2. In germline, CDR1 is SGDLS, CDR2 YYNGEE. The CDR3 sequence is 15 residues long. With V trimmed by 0 bases and J by 1 base, 0 bases remained unmatched. In DNA, the CDR3 is TGTGCCAGCAGCGTAGCGGGGGGGTCCTACAATGAGCAGTTCTTC. Translating gives CASSVAGGSYNEQFF.

The CDR3 DNA reads as TGCGCCAGCAGCAAACAGGGTGGAACTGAAGCTTTCTTT. This sequence encodes CASSKQGGTEAFF. The chain combines TRBV4-3 with TRBJ1-1; TRBD1 might be the D (6 bases). V was shortened by 5 bases and J by 5 bases, with 12 bases between the two germline ends. Germline V gene sequence: CDR1 LGHNA, CDR2 YSLEER. The CDR3 consists of 13 residues.

This clone occurred a few times. The rearrangement uses TRBV11-2 and TRBJ1-3, with 8 positions matching TRBD1. V was pared by 5 bases and J by 4 bases, with 7 bases of the junction left unmatched. This CDR3 spans 15 amino acids. CDR1 is SGHAT and CDR2 is FQNNGV in the germline V gene. This CDR3 is CASSPDRGVGNTIYF. In DNA, the CDR3 is TGTGCCAGCAGCCCCGACAGGGGAGTAGGAAACACCATATATTTT.

The chain recombines TRBV11-3 with TRBJ2-2; D not certain. CDR1 SGHNT and CDR2 YENEEA come from the germline V gene. V was clipped by 5 bases and J by 6 bases, with 10 bases between them. The CDR3 is 13 residues long. The DNA of the CDR3 is TGTGCCAGCAGCCGAGACTTTGCCGGGGAGCTGTTTTTT. The encoded protein is CASSRDFAGELFF.